The 27 T cell receptor beta chains reported below all come from one sample, sequenced in a study of identical twins. In TCRdb, the 5' RACE reads were re-called with MiXCR into one record per CDR3 protein. The table lists 420,000 or so distinct CDR3 sequences, about 18% of them singletons. The specimen was naive T cells sorted from blood. These receptor sequences come from a middle-aged man in good health.

This clonotype was observed at least ten times. V gene TRBV15 combines with J gene TRBJ2-3; possibly TRBD2 for D (7 bases). CDR1 LNHNV and CDR2 YYDKDF come from the germline V gene (reference sequence). The ends were cut back, 1 base at V and 2 bases at J, with 10 bases in the middle. The CDR3 is made up of 15 amino acids. CDR3 coding DNA: TGTGCCACCAGCAGAGGCGGGGGCCTCACAGATACGCAGTATTTT. Encoded protein: CATSRGGGLTDTQYF.

This clonotype was counted a few times. The chain combines TRBV29-1 with TRBJ1-3; D remains ambiguous. CDR3 length equals 11 residues. Between the trimmed V and J ends, which lost 2 bases and 2 bases, there was a span of 1 base. The germline gives CDR1 SQVTM, CDR2 ANQGSEA. The CDR3 nucleotides read TGCAGCGTTGAAACTGGAAACACCATATATTTT. Protein sequence: CSVETGNTIYF.

This clonotype was recorded a few times. One end of the junction does not line up with germline, which may come from a read error. The gene calls are TRBV29-1 and TRBJ1-1; no definite D call. The CDR3 is 12 amino acids. CDR1 is SQVTM and CDR2 is ANQGSEA in the germline V gene. CDR3 coding DNA: TGCAGTGTTGTTCCAGGCGACACTGAAGCTTTCTTT. Its protein is CSVVPGDTEAFF.

J is TRBJ1-2 and V is TRBV2, with 7 positions matching TRBD1. CDR3 length: 13 amino acids. With V trimmed by 4 bases and J by 4 bases, 3 bases remained unmatched. Germline CDR1 and CDR2: SNHLY and FYNNEI. Here the CDR3 DNA reads TGTGCCAGCAGTGTGGGGACAGTCTATGGCTACACCTTC. It translates to CASSVGTVYGYTF.

This clonotype occurred many times. The chain uses TRBV12-3 or TRBV12-4 and TRBJ1-5; D not certain. V lost 6 bases and J lost 3, with 6 bases in between. CDR3 length equals 12 residues. The CDR3 nucleotides read TGTGCCAGCAGCCCAATCAATCAGCCCCAGCATTTT. Its translation: CASSPINQPQHF.

The rearrangement links TRBV27 to TRBJ1-1; 10 nucleotides match TRBD1. V lost 2 bases and J lost 4; bases outside the gene matches: 4. The CDR3 loop spans 15 amino acids. Germline V gene sequence: CDR1 MNHEY, CDR2 SMNVEV (reference sequence). The CDR3 is CASSLDRGRFTEAFF. The CDR3 DNA reads as TGTGCCAGCAGTTTAGACAGGGGGCGCTTCACTGAAGCTTTCTTT.

This clonotype has ten or more counts. The chain recombines TRBV25-1 with TRBJ2-5, with D possibly being TRBD1 or TRBD2 (5 bases each). Trimming left V 6 bases short and J 5 bases short, with 16 bases between. The CDR3 runs 14 residues. Germline V gene sequence: CDR1 MGHDK, CDR2 SYGVNS. Written as DNA, the CDR3 is TGTGCCAGCAGCCCCGGGACCGGCTGGGAGACCCAGTACTTC. Its protein product is CASSPGTGWETQYF.

This chain uses TRBV28 with TRBJ2-1; 7 nucleotides agree with TRBD1. Germline loops: CDR1 MDHEN, CDR2 SYDVKM. The junction had 8 bases not matched to a gene; V was cut back by 6 bases and J by 6 bases. This CDR3 contains 14 residues. DNA for the CDR3: TGTGCCAGCAGCGCAGGGGGTAAACTCAATGAGCAGTTCTTC. It is translated as CASSAGGKLNEQFF.

This clonotype appeared a few times. The V and J genes are TRBV15 and TRBJ1-1, with 9 bases lining up with TRBD1. The CDR3 runs 16 residues. The V gene end was trimmed by 5 bases and the J gene end by 0 bases; junction bases not matched to a gene: 7. CDR1 and CDR2 from the germline V gene are LNHNV and YYDKDF (reference sequence). This chain's CDR3 is CATSGGTGIMNTEAFF. DNA of the CDR3: TGTGCCACCAGCGGGGGGACAGGGATTATGAACACTGAAGCTTTCTTT.

This clonotype was recorded many times. The J gene is TRBJ2-7, the V gene TRBV7-2; TRBD2 aligns across 12 bases. Trimming removed 5 bases from V and 2 bases from J; junction bases left unmatched: 7. Germline-derived CDR1 and CDR2 are SGHTA and FQGNSA. The CDR3 totals 16 residues. CDR3 coding DNA: TGTGCCAGCAGCCGGACTAGCGGGATGAGCACCTACGAGCAGTACTTC. This gives the protein CASSRTSGMSTYEQYF.

This chain links TRBV4-3 with TRBJ2-1; D is unresolved. There are 14 residues in the CDR3. CDR1 and CDR2 from the germline V gene are LGHNA and YSLEER. Deletions cut 0 bases from V and 4 bases from J, with 7 bases between. CDR3 protein: CASSQEWEYNEQFF. For the CDR3, the DNA is TGCGCCAGCAGCCAAGAATGGGAATACAATGAGCAGTTCTTC.

This chain's CDR3 is CASSPTHRQETQYF. The CDR3 DNA reads TGTGCCAGCAGTCCGACACACCGTCAAGAGACCCAGTACTTC. The chain uses TRBV28 and TRBJ2-5; no clear D gene. Between the trimmed V and J ends, which lost 5 bases and 2 bases, there was a span of 12 bases. CDR1 is MDHEN, CDR2 SYDVKM, per germline. The CDR3 is 14 amino acids.

This clonotype was recorded at least ten times. J is TRBJ1-1 and V is TRBV5-6; the D is unclear. CDR1 is SGHDT and CDR2 is YYEEEE in the germline V gene. With 2 bases removed from V and 1 base from J, the gap between germline ends came to 9 bases. This CDR3 has 14 residues. CDR3 loop: CASSFGETNTEAFF. The DNA of the CDR3 is TGTGCCAGCAGCTTTGGGGAGACGAACACTGAAGCTTTCTTT. The whole variable domain, filled in from reference TRBV5-6 and TRBJ1-1, reads DAGVTQSPTHLIKTRGQQVTLRCSPKSGHDTVSWYQQALGQGPQFIFQYYEEEERQRGNFPDRFSGHQFPNYSSELNVNALLLGDSALYLCASSFGETNTEAFFGQGTRLTVV.

This clonotype was seen at least ten times. The gene calls are TRBV10-3 and TRBJ2-7; 15 bases are a match to TRBD2. The CDR3 has 18 residues. J lost 2 bases, V lost 2 bases, and 7 bases had no gene match. In germline, CDR1 is ENHRY, CDR2 SYGVKD. CDR3 sequence reads: CAISEKGLAGGSTYEQYF. For the CDR3, the DNA is TGTGCCATCAGTGAGAAGGGACTAGCGGGAGGTAGTACCTACGAGCAGTACTTC.

This chain connects TRBV12-3 or TRBV12-4 to TRBJ2-7, with 11 bases that match TRBD1. CDR3 length equals 14 residues. The trim removed 3 bases at V and 6 bases at J, leaving 4 bases unmatched. In nucleotides, the CDR3 is TGTGCCAGCAGTTTCGCCGGGACAGGGGGCGAGCAGTACTTC. This codes for CASSFAGTGGEQYF.

The sample holds many counts of this clonotype. This rearrangement joins TRBV7-2 to TRBJ2-2; D unresolved. The CDR3 runs to 13 residues. The V end was cut by 11 bases, the J end by 6 bases, with 16 bases between. In germline, CDR1 is SGHTA, CDR2 FQGNSA. Here the CDR3 DNA reads TGTGCCGGCGCCGTGTCGGGTGCCGGGGAGCTGTTTTTT. Protein sequence: CAGAVSGAGELFF.

In its sample, this clonotype was seen a few times. This rearrangement joins TRBV12-3 or TRBV12-4 to TRBJ1-2; a possible D gene is TRBD1 (5 bases). The CDR3 is 13 residues long. V was cut by 4 bases and J by 6 bases, with 12 bases left in between. The CDR3 DNA sequence: TGTGCCAGCAGTTCACCCGGAGGGGATGGCTACACCTTC. As protein: CASSSPGGDGYTF.

V is TRBV5-1 and J is TRBJ2-1; D is undetermined. Germline-derived CDR1 and CDR2 are SGHRS and YFSETQ. The CDR3 consists of 15 residues. Deletions cut 0 bases from V and 0 bases from J, with 7 bases between. CDR3 amino acids: CASSLGAGSYNEQFF. DNA of the CDR3: TGCGCCAGCAGCTTGGGGGCAGGCTCCTACAATGAGCAGTTCTTC.

The rearrangement uses TRBV6-1 and TRBJ2-7; D gene uncertain. The CDR3 covers 13 residues. Germline assignment: CDR1 MNHNS and CDR2 SASEGT. V was trimmed by 7 bases and J by 0 bases, leaving 10 bases between them. This CDR3 reads CASTPQSSYEQYF. CDR3 DNA: TGTGCCAGCACCCCTCAGAGCTCCTACGAGCAGTACTTC.

In this sample, this clonotype turned up once. The rearrangement joins TRBV7-8 to TRBJ1-4; perhaps TRBD1 as D (6 bases). Germline values: CDR1 SGHVS, CDR2 FQNEAQ. V dropped 1 base and J dropped 6 bases, with 12 bases sitting between them. CDR3 length: 15 residues. The CDR3 here is CASSLEVGGDEKLFF. CDR3 bases: TGTGCCAGCAGCTTAGAGGTGGGGGGCGATGAAAAACTGTTTTTT. The variable domain in full, with the rest retrieved from reference TRBV7-8 and TRBJ1-4, is GAGVSQSPRYKVAKRGQDVALRCDPISGHVSLFWYQQALGQGPEFLTYFQNEAQLDKSGLPSDRFFAERPEGSVSTLKIQRTQQEDSAVYLCASSLEVGGDEKLFFGSGTQLSVL.

The CDR3 DNA is TGTGCCAGCAGCTTAGCCTCGGGGGCAGGGGGGTTCTACGAGCAGTACTTC. Its translation: CASSLASGAGGFYEQYF. The J gene is TRBJ2-7, the V gene TRBV11-2, with D possibly matching TRBD1 (7 bases). V gave up 1 base and J gave up 3 bases, with 19 bases separating them. Looked up from germline, CDR1 is SGHAT and CDR2 is FQNNGV. The CDR3 runs to 17 residues.

This clonotype occurred a few times. The V gene is TRBV6-2 or TRBV6-3, the J gene TRBJ2-4; D not certain. Germline CDR1 is MNHEY and CDR2 is SVGEGT. Trimming stripped 5 bases from V and 16 bases from J, with 12 bases between. This CDR3 contains 10 residues. The CDR3 sequence is CASSDGLLYF. The CDR3 nucleotides are TGTGCCAGCAGTGACGGGCTCTTATACTTC.

This clonotype was picked up a small number of times. This chain joins TRBV29-1 and TRBJ1-1, with D perhaps matching TRBD1 (5 bases). Trimming took 7 bases from V and 4 from J, leaving 16 bases between them. Per germline, CDR1 SQVTM and CDR2 ANQGSEA. This CDR3 region has 13 residues. CDR3 amino acids: CSGGAVRSTEAFF. Written as DNA, the CDR3 is TGCAGCGGAGGGGCCGTAAGAAGCACTGAAGCTTTCTTT.

This clonotype was recorded a few times. The chain links TRBV10-3 to TRBJ2-5; 7 bases align to TRBD2. Germline assignment: CDR1 ENHRY and CDR2 SYGVKD. The CDR3 contains 13 residues. The junction had 8 bases not matched to a gene; V was cut back by 8 bases and J by 5 bases. The CDR3, as DNA: TGTGCCATCGGGCGGCGGGAGAGGGAGACCCAGTACTTC. Residues: CAIGRRERETQYF.

This clonotype was observed a handful of times. J is TRBJ2-5 and V is TRBV12-3 or TRBV12-4, with 10 bases that match TRBD1. The V and J ends lost 3 bases and 1 base, in that order; junction bases with no gene match: 14. This CDR3 comprises 19 residues. CDR3 coding DNA: TGTGCCAGCAGTTTCCCCGGGACAGGGGAGCAGAGACCCCAAGAGACCCAGTACTTC. Its translation is CASSFPGTGEQRPQETQYF.

The chain is built from TRBV9 and TRBJ2-1; D ambiguous. Germline V gene data show CDR1 as SGDLS and CDR2 as YYNGEE. The CDR3 is 15 residues long. V was pared by 0 bases and J by 0 bases, with 7 bases between. DNA for the CDR3: TGTGCCAGCAGCGTAGAGTGGGGCTCCTACAATGAGCAGTTCTTC. This translates into CASSVEWGSYNEQFF.

V and J are TRBV28 and TRBJ1-3; D gene unclear. Per the germline V gene, CDR1 is MDHEN and CDR2 is SYDVKM. CDR3 length equals 19 residues. V was pared by 6 bases and J by 2 bases, with 26 bases between. In DNA form, the CDR3 reads TGTGCCAGCAGGACCCAGAGGCTTAAACCTATCTGGCCTGGAAACACCATATATTTT. It yields the protein CASRTQRLKPIWPGNTIYF.